These T cell receptor beta chains were read from a single sample in a study of persistence of HIV-infected CD4 T cells. The antigens of these receptors remain unknown. Profiling relied on immunoSEQ multiplex PCR, and the TCRdb table lists in-frame clones only, not all of them. The sample holds about 64,000 clones; 65% to 80% are singletons and the top ten take under 2%. The sequences come from CD4+ T cells sorted from PBMCs after 18-hour stimulation, collected from a patient who received antiretroviral therapy. The receptors were sampled from an adult man with HIV who was CMV-seropositive. Both conserved end residues are part of each CDR3. The D gene is left open where the match is weak. Clone size is given for some rows only: seen once, a few or many times, or a class if the clone is expanded.

v_call	d_call	j_call	clone_size	cdr3_nt	cdr3_aa
TRBV9	-	TRBJ1-2	-	TGTGCCAGCAGCGTAGGGGAAAAGGCGCAGGTCGACTATGGCTACACCTTC	CASSVGEKAQVDYGYTF
TRBV18	TRBD1	TRBJ2-1	once	TGTGCCAGCTCACCACCGGTCAGGGGGCCCTTCAATGAGCAGTTCTTC	CASSPPVRGPFNEQFF
TRBV28	-	TRBJ1-3	medium-sized	TGTGCCAGCACCCTAGCATCCACCTCTGGAAACACCATATATTTT	CASTLASTSGNTIYF
TRBV18	TRBD1	TRBJ1-2	-	TGTGCCAGCTCACCAGGGGGACAGGAGGCTAACTATGGCTACACCTTC	CASSPGGQEANYGYTF
TRBV24-1	-	TRBJ1-5	-	TGTGCCACCAGCCTTACAGGTATGGATCAGCCCCAGCATTTT	CATSLTGMDQPQHF
TRBV10-3	-	TRBJ1-1	once	TGTGCCATCAGTGCTGGCCGGCCTGGGGAAGCTTTCTTT	CAISAGRPGEAFF
TRBV6-5	-	TRBJ1-5	-	TGTGCCAGCAGTTATACAGGGACCCAGCCCCAGCATTTT	CASSYTGTQPQHF
TRBV6-5	-	TRBJ1-6	-	TGTGCCAGCAGTTACTCGTCGCATAATTCACCCCTCCACTTT	CASSYSSHNSPLHF
TRBV5-1	-	TRBJ2-7	-	TGCGCCAGCAGCTTGGGGGGCCAGGGGAAAATGACCTACGAGCAGTACTTC	CASSLGGQGKMTYEQYF
TRBV5-1	-	TRBJ2-4	-	TGCGCCAGCACGGAAGCAGGGGGGAACATTCAGTACTTC	CASTEAGGNIQYF
TRBV6-1	TRBD1	TRBJ1-1	-	TGTGCCAGCAGTGGGCGACAGGGGGCGCGAAAGGGCACTGAAGCTTTCTTT	CASSGRQGARKGTEAFF